The rows below give T cell receptor beta chains drawn from one sample of a study of OX40 agonist ivuxolimab in advanced cancers. Sequencing used immunoSEQ multiplex PCR; TCRdb keeps in-frame clones, though not all of them. The sample yields tens of thousands of clones, about 81% seen once. Here the sequenced sample was CD4+ or CD8+ T cells sorted from blood, taken in a trial of the OX40 agonist ivuxolimab. These receptors originate from an adult with an advanced solid tumor such as melanoma, head and neck, liver or kidney cancer. Each CDR3 is given with its conserved first and last residue. The D gene is left open where the match is weak. Size values are once, few and many counts, or a class for expanded clones, and some rows have none.

TRBV28,few,TRBJ2-7,.,TGTGCCAGCAGTTCCGCCTTCTCCTACGAGCAGTACTTC,CASSSAFSYEQYF
TRBV6-6,.,TRBJ2-6,.,TGTGCCAGCAGCCCCTTCGGGGATTTTGGGGCCAACGTCCTGACTTTC,CASSPFGDFGANVLTF
TRBV7-3,.,TRBJ2-2,.,TGTGCCAGCAGCCCGGACGGGAACACCGGGGAGCTGTTTTTT,CASSPDGNTGELFF
TRBV7-6,.,TRBJ2-1,TRBD2,TGTGCCAGCAGCTTAGCCCTACCGCTAGCGGGAGTATACAATGAGCAGTTCTTC,CASSLALPLAGVYNEQFF
TRBV15,.,TRBJ2-4,.,TGTGCCACCAGAGGAGAGGACGCCAAAAACATTCAGTACTTC,CATRGEDAKNIQYF
TRBV7-9,.,TRBJ2-7,.,TGTGCCAGCAGCTTTCCAGGACAGACCTACGAGCAGTACTTC,CASSFPGQTYEQYF
TRBV7-2,.,TRBJ1-1,.,TGTGCCAGCAGCTTAGCGCGCAGGGCGATGGGGGACACTGAAGCTTTCTTT,CASSLARRAMGDTEAFF
TRBV4-2,.,TRBJ2-1,.,TGTGCCAGCAGCCAACCACGGAGTGTCAATGAGCAGTTCTTC,CASSQPRSVNEQFF
TRBV7-9,.,TRBJ1-6,.,TGTGCCAGCACATCGTTGGGGAATTCACCCCTCCACTTT,CASTSLGNSPLHF
TRBV5-4,many,TRBJ1-2,.,TGTGCCAGCAGCCCCCCGGAGGGGGGCTATGGCTACACCTTC,CASSPPEGGYGYTF
TRBV19,.,TRBJ2-6,TRBD1,TGTGCCAGTAGTAGAGACAGGGGGCTTTTCTCTGGGGCCAACGTCCTGACTTTC,CASSRDRGLFSGANVLTF
TRBV7-6,.,TRBJ2-7,.,TGTGCCAGCAGCTTAGGGCCGAGCGGATATCAAGGGGAGCAGTACTTC,CASSLGPSGYQGEQYF
TRBV13,.,TRBJ1-1,.,TGTGCCAGCAGCTTAACGGAGAACACTGAAGCTTTCTTT,CASSLTENTEAFF
TRBV27,few,TRBJ1-1,.,TGTGCCAGCTCCCCGAGGGGTCTAAGCACTGAAGCTTTCTTT,CASSPRGLSTEAFF
TRBV5-6,.,TRBJ1-3,.,TGTGCCAGCAGCTTAGTACTCTCTGGAAACACCATATATTTT,CASSLVLSGNTIYF
TRBV28,.,TRBJ1-6,TRBD1,TGTGCCAGCAGTAATAACAGGGGGGGAAATTCACCCCTCCACTTT,CASSNNRGGNSPLHF
TRBV21-1,.,TRBJ2-3,.,TGTGCCAGCAGCGCGAGCGGACTAGTTGTATATTTT,CASSASGLVVYF
TRBV4-2,.,TRBJ2-1,.,TGTGCCAGCAGCCAAGTCGGAAGCTACAATGAGCAGTTCTTC,CASSQVGSYNEQFF
TRBV7-8,few,TRBJ2-7,.,TGTGCCAGCAGCACCGTATCCTACGAGCAGTACTTC,CASSTVSYEQYF
TRBV2,once,TRBJ2-2,.,TGTGCCAGCAGTGAATCAGGGAACACCGGGGAGCTGTTTTTT,CASSESGNTGELFF
TRBV10-2,few,TRBJ1-1,.,TGCGCCAGCAGTGTGGCCCCCTCTATGAACACTGAAGCTTTCTTT,CASSVAPSMNTEAFF
TRBV7-7,.,TRBJ2-2,TRBD1,TGTGCTAGCAGCTTAGCACAGGGGTCCGGGGAGCTGTTTTTT,CASSLAQGSGELFF
TRBV15,.,TRBJ2-1,.,TGTGCCACCTCTGCGGGAAATGAGCAGTTCTTC,CATSAGNEQFF
TRBV7-9,few,TRBJ1-2,.,TGTGCCAGCAGCGGGCTGGCAGGGTTCACCTTC,CASSGLAGFTF
TRBV5-4,.,TRBJ2-7,TRBD2,TGTGCCAGCAGCTTTGAGGCGACTAGCGGGATCAACGAGCAGTACTTC,CASSFEATSGINEQYF
TRBV7-9,.,TRBJ1-1,.,TGTGCCAGCAGCTTAGCGGGTGAAGCTTTCTTT,CASSLAGEAFF
TRBV30,.,TRBJ2-3,.,TGTGCCTGGAGTGTAGACCTCACAGATACGCAGTATTTT,CAWSVDLTDTQYF
TRBV27,.,TRBJ2-2,.,TGTGCCAGCAGCCCAGTCGGCTACACTGAAACCGGGGAGCTGTTTTTT,CASSPVGYTETGELFF
TRBV6-6,.,TRBJ1-1,TRBD1,TGTGCCAGCAGTTACTCGGCAGGGGGCAACACTGAAGCTTTCTTT,CASSYSAGGNTEAFF
TRBV23-1,.,TRBJ2-2,.,TGCGCCAGCAGTCAACCCCACGGAAATAGCACCGGGGAGCTGTTTTTT,CASSQPHGNSTGELFF
TRBV5-1,.,TRBJ2-7,.,TGCGCCAGCAGCTTGGCCAGCGGGTTCGACGAGCAGTACTTC,CASSLASGFDEQYF
TRBV9,.,TRBJ2-5,TRBD2,TGTGCCAGCAGCCCGTGGACTAGCGAAGAGACCCAGTACTTC,CASSPWTSEETQYF
TRBV6-6,.,TRBJ2-1,.,TGTGCCAGCAGTTCAGGTCCCAATGAGCAGTTCTTC,CASSSGPNEQFF
TRBV27,.,TRBJ2-3,.,TGTGCCAGCAGTTTATATCCCAGTGTTAGCACAGATACGCAGTATTTT,CASSLYPSVSTDTQYF
TRBV19,.,TRBJ2-3,.,TGTGCCAGTAGTTCTGACAGGAGCACAGATACGCAGTATTTT,CASSSDRSTDTQYF
TRBV6-4,.,TRBJ1-2,.,TGTGCCAGCAAGAGGGGTTATGGCTACACCTTC,CASKRGYGYTF
TRBV11-2,.,TRBJ1-2,.,TGTGCCAGCAGCTTATCCCTCACAGGGATCTATGGCTACACCTTC,CASSLSLTGIYGYTF
TRBV5-6,.,TRBJ1-6,.,TGTGCCAGCAGCTTGGAAGAAAGGGCCTATCGCTCACCCCTCCACTTT,CASSLEERAYRSPLHF
TRBV5-1,.,TRBJ1-1,.,TGCGCCAGCAGCCCGAGGGTGGCCTACGATTTTGACACTGAAGCTTTCTTT,CASSPRVAYDFDTEAFF
TRBV7-9,.,TRBJ2-3,.,TGTGCCAGCAGCTCCTGGTTAGCAGGGCAGCCAGATACGCAGTATTTT,CASSSWLAGQPDTQYF
TRBV14,.,TRBJ2-7,.,TGTGCCAGCAGCCTGGTACGGGGGCCCGGCGAGCAGTACTTC,CASSLVRGPGEQYF
TRBV4-1,once,TRBJ2-1,TRBD2,TGCGCCAGCAGCCAAGGACCCGGGACTAGCAATGAGCAGTTCTTC,CASSQGPGTSNEQFF
TRBV29-1,once,TRBJ1-1,TRBD1,TGCAGCGTTGATAACCGGACAGGGGTTACTGAAGCTTTCTTT,CSVDNRTGVTEAFF
TRBV9,.,TRBJ2-1,TRBD1,TGTGCCAGCAGCGGGGGGACAGGGCGAGCGTCCTACAATGAGCAGTTCTTC,CASSGGTGRASYNEQFF
TRBV4-3,.,TRBJ1-5,.,TGCGCCAGCAGCCAATGGGGGGGCGATAATCAGCCCCAGCATTTT,CASSQWGGDNQPQHF
TRBV2,.,TRBJ1-2,.,TGTGCCAGCAGTGAACGTGGACGCAAGGACTATGGCTACACCTTC,CASSERGRKDYGYTF
TRBV9,.,TRBJ2-7,TRBD1,TGTGCCAGCAGTCTCTGGGGGACAGGGAATCGGTACGACGAGCAGTACTTC,CASSLWGTGNRYDEQYF
TRBV10-2,.,TRBJ2-1,TRBD2,TGCGCCAGCAGTGAGTCGAGCGGGAGCTACAATGAGCAGTTCTTC,CASSESSGSYNEQFF
TRBV9,.,TRBJ2-1,.,TGTGCCAGCAGCGTAGAGAAAAGGGGGGGGACTCGCTCCTACAATGAGCAGTTCTTC,CASSVEKRGGTRSYNEQFF
TRBV28,large,TRBJ2-3,.,TGTGCCAGCAGGGTCCTCTGGCCGGAGGATACGCAGTATTTT,CASRVLWPEDTQYF
TRBV6-5,.,TRBJ2-1,.,TGTGCCAGCAGTACCTTCTCCTACAATGAGCAGTTCTTC,CASSTFSYNEQFF
TRBV27,.,TRBJ2-7,TRBD1,TGTGCCAGCAGTTCCCGGGACAGGGGCTACGAGCAGTACTTC,CASSSRDRGYEQYF
TRBV27,.,TRBJ2-2,.,TGTGCCAGCAGTTTAATCGGTGGGGCCGGGGAGCTGTTTTTT,CASSLIGGAGELFF